This T cell receptor (beta chain) was captured in a study of shared clonotypes between healthy human individuals. This clone was picked up one time. Its antigen is undetermined. Method: immunoSEQ multiplex PCR; TCRdb's copy keeps in-frame clones and lacks some. The sample includes millions of clones, around 96% of them seen just once. J was trimmed by 10 bases and V by 7 bases; bases with no gene match: 12. CDR1 and CDR2 (germline): MNHEY, SVGAGI. CDR3 length equals 14 residues. The naive CD8 subset, CD45RO-negative cells positively selected for CCR7, excluded terminally differentiated effector memory CD45RA+ cells. Study-level results: Specimens sampled were limited to blood, with tissue repertoires likely differing.

The V gene is TRBV6-5, the J gene TRBJ2-1; 8 positions match TRBD2. The sequenced sample consisted of naive CD8+ T cells sorted from blood. This TCR was recovered from a man aged 18 to 30 in good health. CDR3 nucleotide sequence: TGTGCCAGCACCCCTTTGAGCGGGAGATGGGAGCAGTTCTTC. Protein product: CASTPLSGRWEQFF.